What follows are 23 T cell receptor beta chains derived from one specimen sequenced in a study of CD8 T cells in Susac syndrome. Random hexamers were used to reverse transcribe an amount of about 0.5 to 1 ug RNA. One entry per CDR3 protein results from TCRdb running MiXCR on the immunoSEQ multiplex PCR reads. This sample has roughly 250,000 distinct CDR3 sequences, with about 96% found just once. Sequencing input: CD4+ T cells from PBMCs. Receptor source: a human donor with Susac syndrome.

The chain links TRBV4-1 to TRBJ2-3; 8 bases fit TRBD2. The CDR3 extends over 18 amino acids. V lost 9 bases to trimming and J lost 0 bases; unmatched junction nucleotides: 17. Germline loops: CDR1 MGHRA, CDR2 YSYEKL. CDR3 DNA: TGCGCCAGTCAACCGGGACTAGGTCGGACCATAAGCACAGATACGCAGTATTTT. This sequence encodes CASQPGLGRTISTDTQYF.

The chain recombines TRBV5-1 with TRBJ1-5; D not certain. Germline CDR1 and CDR2: SGHRS and YFSETQ. The CDR3 extends over 15 amino acids. V lost 0 bases and J lost 2, with 9 bases in between. This CDR3 reads CASSLGESGNQPQHF. CDR3 in DNA: TGCGCCAGCAGCTTGGGAGAATCCGGCAATCAGCCCCAGCATTTT. Full variable domain (outside the CDR3, taken from reference TRBV5-1 and TRBJ1-5): KAGVTQTPRYLIKTRGQQVTLSCSPISGHRSVSWYQQTPGQGLQFLFEYFSETQRNKGNFPGRFSGRQFSNSRSEMNVSTLELGDSALYLCASSLGESGNQPQHFGDGTRLSIL.

V gene TRBV10-1 combines with J gene TRBJ2-1; TRBD2 matches at 9 bases. Germline V gives CDR1 WNHNN, CDR2 SYGVQD (reference sequence). V gave up 3 bases and J gave up 5 bases; unmatched junction bases: 5. This CDR3 contains 15 residues. The CDR3 DNA sequence: TGCGCCAGCAGTGACCGAACTAGCGGGCACAATGAGCAGTTCTTC. Translation gives CASSDRTSGHNEQFF.

This sequence joins TRBV11-1 and TRBJ2-7; 7 nucleotides agree with TRBD1. V lost 10 bases and J lost 0; bases outside the gene matches: 9. CDR3 length equals 14 residues. The V gene's germline CDR1 is SGHAT and CDR2 FQDESV (reference sequence). CDR3 in amino acids: CAIKRGTVSYEQYF. As DNA, the CDR3 is TGTGCCATCAAACGAGGGACAGTCTCCTACGAGCAGTACTTC.

This chain links TRBV18 with TRBJ2-5; D is uncertain. CDR3 length: 13 residues. The germline V gene encodes CDR1 KGHSH and CDR2 LQKENI. V was pared by 0 bases and J by 5 bases, with 7 bases between. This CDR3 is CASSPPSRETQYF. In nucleotides, the CDR3 is TGTGCCAGCTCACCACCTAGTCGTGAGACCCAGTACTTC. Supplemented by reference TRBV18 and TRBJ2-5, the full variable domain reads NAGVMQNPRHLVRRRGQEARLRCSPMKGHSHVYWYRQLPEEGLKFMVYLQKENIIDESGMPKERFSAEFPKEGPSILRIQQVVRGDSAAYFCASSPPSRETQYFGPGTRLLVL.

The V and J genes are TRBV27 and TRBJ2-6; D gene unclear. The CDR3 extends over 15 amino acids. The V and J ends lost 6 bases and 2 bases respectively, with 11 bases between them. Germline CDR1 and CDR2: MNHEY and SMNVEV (reference sequence). Here the CDR3 DNA reads TGTGCCAGCAGCCCCTTCGAAGCTGGGGCCAACGTCCTGACTTTC. Residues: CASSPFEAGANVLTF.

V is TRBV5-1 and J is TRBJ1-2; D is possibly TRBD1 (5 bases). CDR1 is SGHRS and CDR2 is YFSETQ in the germline V gene. Trimming took off 2 bases at V and 3 bases at J, with 11 bases between the two ends. The CDR3 extends over 14 amino acids. The CDR3 region has the DNA TGCGCCAGCAGCTTTACCCGGGACGACTATGGCTACACCTTC. This translates into CASSFTRDDYGYTF.

V and J are TRBV5-1 and TRBJ1-2; D is unresolved. Germline V gene data show CDR1 as SGHRS and CDR2 as YFSETQ. Trimming left V 3 bases short and J 2 bases short, with 17 bases between. The CDR3 totals 16 residues. CDR3 in DNA: TGCGCCAGCAGCTCCCCCACAAGCTACACAAACTATGGCTACACCTTC. Residues: CASSSPTSYTNYGYTF.

The J gene is TRBJ2-7, the V gene TRBV29-1; tentatively, D is TRBD1 or TRBD2 (6 bases each). The CDR3 totals 14 residues. Germline CDR1 and CDR2: SQVTM and ANQGSEA. Trimming shortened V by 4 bases and J by 3 bases, and 16 bases separated the two germline ends. The chain's CDR3 is CSVGSGHGSYEQYF. DNA of the CDR3: TGCAGCGTTGGATCGGGACACGGGAGCTACGAGCAGTACTTC.

This chain joins TRBV20-1 and TRBJ1-5; D possibly corresponds to TRBD1 (5 bases). V shed 8 bases and J shed 8 bases, with 16 bases lying between them. The germline V gene encodes CDR1 DFQATT and CDR2 SNEGSKA (reference sequence). CDR3 length: 12 residues. CDR3 sequence: CSLGQGLKPQHF. CDR3 DNA sequence: TGCAGTCTAGGTCAGGGTCTTAAGCCCCAGCATTTT.

V usage is TRBV29-1 and J usage is TRBJ2-3; D is ambiguous. Germline-derived CDR1 and CDR2 are SQVTM and ANQGSEA. The length of the CDR3 is 15 residues. Trimming removed 3 bases from V and 1 base from J, with 14 bases in between. CDR3 residues: CSVDFTSTGTDTQYF. Written as DNA, the CDR3 is TGCAGCGTTGATTTTACTTCAACAGGCACAGATACGCAGTATTTT.

This clonotype was seen a single time. The chain joins TRBV15 to TRBJ2-3, with a tentative D call TRBD2 (7 bases). The germline V and J ends were trimmed by 5 bases and 6 bases, with 15 bases remaining between them. The CDR3 length is 14 residues. CDR1 and CDR2 from the germline V gene are LNHNV and YYDKDF (reference sequence). CDR3 protein: CATSSRGGFDTQYF. The CDR3 bases are TGTGCCACCAGCTCAAGGGGGGGGTTTGATACGCAGTATTTT.

The CDR3 coding sequence is TGCGCCAGCAGCTTGGATAACAGGGAATATGAAGCTTTCTTT. It translates to CASSLDNREYEAFF. The chain combines TRBV5-1 with TRBJ1-1, with TRBD1 as a possible D gene (6 bases). V lost 0 bases and J lost 7, with 13 bases in between. This CDR3 has 14 amino acids. The germline CDR1 and CDR2 sequences are SGHRS and YFSETQ.

The genes are TRBV6-1 and TRBJ2-7; TRBD2 matches 8 bases. The V and J ends lost 6 bases and 3 bases, in that order; junction bases with no gene match: 13. Germline V gene data show CDR1 as MNHNS and CDR2 as SASEGT. The CDR3 extends over 16 amino acids. The CDR3 region has the DNA TGTGCCAGCAGCCCCGGTTCGGGAGGGCCATTCTACGAGCAGTACTTC. Amino acid sequence: CASSPGSGGPFYEQYF.

This rearrangement joins TRBV5-1 to TRBJ2-7; 12 bases map to TRBD2. The CDR3 consists of 17 residues. The germline V gene encodes CDR1 SGHRS and CDR2 YFSETQ. The V and J ends lost 0 bases and 2 bases, in that order; junction bases with no gene match: 6. CDR3 residues: CASSLATGLAGAYEQYF. CDR3 DNA sequence: TGCGCCAGCAGCTTGGCCACGGGACTAGCGGGTGCCTACGAGCAGTACTTC.

The chain carries TRBV4-2 and TRBJ1-1; D might be TRBD1 (5 bases). V was cut by 4 bases and J by 10 bases, with 19 bases left in between. Germline CDR1 reads LGHNA; CDR2 reads YNFKEQ. This CDR3 is 14 amino acids long. DNA for the CDR3: TGTGCCAGCAGCCCCGCACAGTCAGCGGGGGGAGCTTTCTTT. Translated, it gives CASSPAQSAGGAFF.

This chain uses TRBV30 with TRBJ1-4; D unclear. V was cut by 0 bases and J by 8 bases, with 4 bases left in between. The CDR3 totals 11 residues. CDR1 GTSNPN and CDR2 SVGIG come from the germline V gene (reference sequence). The CDR3 region is CAWSVQEKLFF. The CDR3 DNA reads as TGTGCCTGGAGTGTACAGGAAAAACTGTTTTTT.

V gene TRBV9 combines with J gene TRBJ2-5, with D uncertain. V lost 2 bases, J lost 5 bases, and 19 bases lay in between. Looked up from germline, CDR1 is SGDLS and CDR2 is YYNGEE. The CDR3 length is 16 residues. The CDR3 DNA reads TGTGCCAGCAGCGTCTCAAGTCGACATTCTGCGGAGACCCAGTACTTC. The encoded protein is CASSVSSRHSAETQYF.

V gene TRBV10-3 combines with J gene TRBJ1-1; D possibly corresponds to TRBD1 (5 bases). CDR1 is ENHRY and CDR2 is SYGVKD in the germline V gene. The CDR3 length is 12 residues. The V gene lost 3 bases and the J gene lost 7 bases, with 9 bases spanning the gap. CDR3 sequence: CAISDNDSEAFF. The CDR3 DNA is TGTGCCATCAGTGATAATGACAGTGAAGCTTTCTTT.

V is TRBV7-9 and J is TRBJ1-2; unclear D gene. The CDR3 extends over 12 amino acids. V lost 7 bases, J lost 6 bases, and 12 bases lay in between. Germline V gene data show CDR1 as SEHNR and CDR2 as FQNEAQ (reference sequence). In nucleotides, the CDR3 is TGTGCCAGCACCGAGCGGGGTGATGGCTACACCTTC. Protein sequence: CASTERGDGYTF. Full variable domain (missing parts from reference TRBV7-9 and TRBJ1-2): DTGVSQNPRHKITKRGQNVTFRCDPISEHNRLYWYRQTLGQGPEFLTYFQNEAQLEKSRLLSDRFSAERPKGSFSTLEIQRTEQGDSAMYLCASTERGDGYTFGSGTRLTVV.

This chain links TRBV15 with TRBJ2-1; TRBD2 aligns across 8 bases. The germline V gene has CDR1 LNHNV and CDR2 YYDKDF (reference sequence). V was clipped by 0 bases and J by 9 bases; unmatched bases: 10. The CDR3 runs to 16 residues. The CDR3 sequence: CATSRDPGLEGGEQFF. In nucleotides, the CDR3 is TGTGCCACCAGCAGAGATCCGGGACTAGAGGGGGGTGAGCAGTTCTTC.

The CDR3, as DNA: TGTGCCACCAGTGAGGCCAGTCTTGGGCTAGGACAGCCCCAGCATTTT. This sequence encodes CATSEASLGLGQPQHF. The chain is built from TRBV24-1 and TRBJ1-5; D unclear. The CDR3 consists of 16 residues. V was cut by 4 bases and J by 7 bases, with 19 bases left in between. The V gene's germline CDR1 is KGHDR and CDR2 SFDVKD.

Only one count was recorded for this clonotype. The J gene is TRBJ1-1, the V gene TRBV30; D is possibly TRBD1 (5 bases). There are 10 residues in the CDR3. Trimming removed 4 bases at V and 7 bases at J, with 7 bases between. Per the germline V gene, CDR1 is GTSNPN and CDR2 is SVGIG (reference sequence). The CDR3 nucleotides read TGTGCCTGGAAACAGGTTGAAGCTTTCTTT. This translates into CAWKQVEAFF.